The rows below give T cell receptor beta chains drawn from one sample of a study of T cell repertoires in cytomegalovirus infection. TCRdb re-derived calls from the reads in MiXCR, one entry per CDR3 protein. The sample carries roughly 990,000 distinct CDR3 sequences, roughly a third recorded once. Their specific antigens are unknown. The input for sequencing was cultured CD8+ T cells from PBMCs, taken from culture after CMV antigen stimulation. Receptors were obtained from a human donor in good health (CMV status not recorded). Some clones in this sample may be carry-over from other donors' samples. Each CDR3 is given with its conserved first and last residue. Each record gives: D gene, J gene, V gene, clone size, CDR3 DNA, CDR3 protein. The D gene is left open where the match is weak. Clone size is stated in some rows and not others, as once, few, many or a class when expanded.

>-|TRBJ1-1|TRBV7-9|-
TGTGCCAGCAGCCTGGTCGGGCCGGGGACTGAAGCTTTCTTT
CASSLVGPGTEAFF
>-|TRBJ2-6|TRBV20-1|many
TGCAGTGCTAGTCCCCGGGACCCGTGGAGGGGGGCCAACGTCCTGACTTTC
CSASPRDPWRGANVLTF
>-|TRBJ2-7|TRBV7-9|-
TGTGCCAGCAGCTTAGTGGACCGGGACGGTTCCTACGAGCAGTACTTC
CASSLVDRDGSYEQYF
>-|TRBJ2-2|TRBV7-2|many
TGTGCCAGCAGCTCCCCGGGGGCCGGGGAGCTGTTTTTT
CASSSPGAGELFF
>-|TRBJ1-1|TRBV2|-
TGTGCCAGCAGTGAAATTAGCAGGGATTGGTACCGGGAGATGAACACTGAAGCTTTCTTT
CASSEISRDWYREMNTEAFF
>-|TRBJ2-1|TRBV6-1|-
TGTGCCAGCAGTAAAGCTGAGCAGTTCTTC
CASSKAEQFF
>TRBD2|TRBJ2-3|TRBV12-3/TRBV12-4|-
TGTGCCAGCAGTTGGGAGGCGGGGGCAGATACGCAGTATTTT
CASSWEAGADTQYF
>-|TRBJ2-1|TRBV2|-
TGTGCCAGCAGGGAGACAGTCGATGAGCAGTTCTTC
CASRETVDEQFF
>-|TRBJ2-5|TRBV19|once
TGTGCCAGTAGTATAGATTTCGCTGTCTTGCAGACCCAGTACTTC
CASSIDFAVLQTQYF
>TRBD1|TRBJ2-1|TRBV12-3/TRBV12-4|many
TGTGCCAGCAGCTTAGTCGGACAGGGCAACAATGAGCAGTTCTTC
CASSLVGQGNNEQFF
>TRBD2|TRBJ2-3|TRBV19|few
TGTGCCAGTAGTATGCGCAGGGGTAGCGGGGAGGCAGATACGCAGTATTTT
CASSMRRGSGEADTQYF
>-|TRBJ2-2|TRBV6-5|few
TGTGCCAGCAGTTACGGTGCCCCGAACACCGGGGAGCTGTTTTTT
CASSYGAPNTGELFF
>TRBD2|TRBJ2-3|TRBV3-1|-
TGTGCCAGCAGCCAAGTCGGATCGGGGGGGATCACAGATACGCAGTATTTT
CASSQVGSGGITDTQYF
>TRBD2|TRBJ2-5|TRBV5-8|-
TGTGCCAGCAGCTTTATCTCTAGCGGGGAAGAGACCCAGTACTTC
CASSFISSGEETQYF
>-|TRBJ1-3|TRBV5-5|-
TGTGCCAGCAGCTTGGAAGCATGGGGAACACCTGGAAACACCATATATTTT
CASSLEAWGTPGNTIYF
>TRBD1|TRBJ1-1|TRBV5-6|once
TGTGCCAGCAGCTTCGGCCGGAGTGAGACAGGGGTCGACTTTGAAGCTTTCTTT
CASSFGRSETGVDFEAFF
>-|TRBJ1-6|TRBV12-3/TRBV12-4|few
TGTGCCAGCAGTTTAGGGGGTACGGGAAATTCACCCCTCCACTTT
CASSLGGTGNSPLHF
>-|TRBJ1-1|TRBV19|-
TGTGCCAGTAGTATGGGACACCGGAACACTGAAGCTTTCTTT
CASSMGHRNTEAFF
>TRBD1|TRBJ2-1|TRBV28|few
TGTGCCAGCAGTACCGTACAGGGGAGTACGGACGAGCAGTTCTTC
CASSTVQGSTDEQFF
>-|TRBJ2-5|TRBV6-2/TRBV6-3|few
TGTGCCAGCAGACACCGGGAACAGCTGGAGACCCAGTACTTC
CASRHREQLETQYF
>TRBD1|TRBJ2-1|TRBV7-9|many
TGTGCCAGCAGCTTAGTCGGACAGGGGTCCCACAATGAGCAGTTCTTC
CASSLVGQGSHNEQFF
>TRBD1|TRBJ1-1|TRBV19|few
TGTGCCAGTAGATTCACAGGGGCTGAAGCTTTCTTT
CASRFTGAEAFF
>-|TRBJ2-1|TRBV24-1|-
TGTGCCACCAGTGGGGTTGGCGGCCACAATGAGCAGTTCTTC
CATSGVGGHNEQFF
>-|TRBJ2-2|TRBV13|-
TGTGCCAGTGAACATAGTAAGGACAGATACACCGGGGAGCTGTTTTTT
CASEHSKDRYTGELFF
>-|TRBJ2-1|TRBV4-2|-
TGTGCCAGCAGCCAAGATAGGATGGCCCAGAATGAGCAGTTCTTC
CASSQDRMAQNEQFF
>-|TRBJ1-4|TRBV7-6|-
TGTGCCAGCAGCTTATTGGACAGAAGGACCGAAAAACTGTTTTTT
CASSLLDRRTEKLFF
>-|TRBJ2-3|TRBV12-3/TRBV12-4|-
TGTGCCAGCAGCCTGAAGGACAGAACAGATACGCAGTATTTT
CASSLKDRTDTQYF
>-|TRBJ1-4|TRBV7-6|few
TGTGCCAGCGGCGTTGGCAGGGGCCGCGAAGGTGAAAAACTGTTTTTT
CASGVGRGREGEKLFF
>-|TRBJ2-5|TRBV14|-
TGTGCCAGCAGCCAAGTACTGGGGTCCCTGGAGGAGACCCAGTACTTC
CASSQVLGSLEETQYF
>TRBD1|TRBJ2-3|TRBV7-8|many
TGTGCCAGCAGCTTAGTTACGGGACAGGGGGCGGCAGATACGCAGTATTTT
CASSLVTGQGAADTQYF
>-|TRBJ2-7|TRBV4-1|once
TGCGCCAGCAGCCAAGGGACAGAAATCTCCTACGAGCAGTACTTC
CASSQGTEISYEQYF
>TRBD1|TRBJ2-1|TRBV27|few
TGTGCCAGCAGTCCCCCAGACAGGGGGCCCTACAATGAGCAGTTCTTC
CASSPPDRGPYNEQFF
>TRBD2|TRBJ2-1|TRBV7-2|many
TGTGCCAGCAGCTTAGTCGGAAGCGGGACCTACAATGAGCAGTTCTTC
CASSLVGSGTYNEQFF
>TRBD2|TRBJ2-2|TRBV29-1|-
TGCAGCGTAAGACTAGCTACCGGGGAGCTGTTTTTT
CSVRLATGELFF
>TRBD2|TRBJ2-5|TRBV9|-
TGTGCCAGCAGCGTAGTTAGCGGGGGTCTCGAGACCCAGTACTTC
CASSVVSGGLETQYF
>TRBD1|TRBJ1-2|TRBV7-2|many
TGTGCCAGCAGCTCGCTGGACAGGTACCATGGCTACACCTTC
CASSSLDRYHGYTF
>-|TRBJ2-4|TRBV2|once
TGTGCCAGCAGGGACCGGGACTCGAAAAACATTCAGTACTTC
CASRDRDSKNIQYF
>-|TRBJ1-2|TRBV11-2|many
TGTGCCAGCAGCCTAGCCTTTGAGGAGTCGGTGGGGTATGGCTACACCTTC
CASSLAFEESVGYGYTF
>-|TRBJ1-5|TRBV9|-
TGTGCCAGCAGCCAGGGAGGGAGTAAGCAGCCCCAGCATTTT
CASSQGGSKQPQHF
>TRBD1|TRBJ2-2|TRBV12-5|few
TGTGCTAGTGGTTTCCTTCCCCTACCGATGGGACAGGGGAACACCGGGGAGCTGTTTTTT
CASGFLPLPMGQGNTGELFF
>-|TRBJ1-5|TRBV27|few
TGTGCCAGCAGTTTATCCTGGGCTTGGCAGCCCCAGCATTTT
CASSLSWAWQPQHF
>-|TRBJ2-1|TRBV7-2|many
TGTGCCAGCAGCTTTCCTGTTGTTGGGGGAACGACCTACAATGAGCAGTTCTTC
CASSFPVVGGTTYNEQFF
>-|TRBJ2-3|TRBV6-5|few
TGTGCCAGCAGTTACTGGGCAGGGACCACAGATACGCAGTATTTT
CASSYWAGTTDTQYF
>TRBD1|TRBJ1-6|TRBV20-1|-
TGCAGTACAGGGGGCGGTTCACCCCTCCACTTT
CSTGGGSPLHF
>-|TRBJ1-5|TRBV3-1|few
TGTGCCAGCAGCCCGGATGGGGGACCCAATCAGCCCCAGCATTTT
CASSPDGGPNQPQHF
>-|TRBJ2-6|TRBV7-6|many
TGTGCCAGCAGCTTAGACTCAGGGCCCATCTCTGGGGCCAACGTCCTGACTTTC
CASSLDSGPISGANVLTF
>-|TRBJ2-3|TRBV28|many
TGTGCCAGCAGTTGGGGCTCTAGCCACGCAGATACGCAGTATTTT
CASSWGSSHADTQYF
>-|TRBJ2-1|TRBV11-3|-
TGTGCCAGCAGCGCCTGGACTCTTGAGCCAAACAATGAGCAGTTCTTC
CASSAWTLEPNNEQFF
>-|TRBJ2-3|TRBV27|few
TGTGCCAGCAGTAGCCAAGAGGTCGATACGCAGTATTTT
CASSSQEVDTQYF
>-|TRBJ1-5|TRBV6-6|-
TGTGCCAGCACCCTTGGTCTACACATGAAAGGGGGGCAGAGAAATCAGCCCCAGCATTTT
CASTLGLHMKGGQRNQPQHF
>-|TRBJ1-5|TRBV7-6|-
TGTGCCAGCGCTCCCTACGAGGGGCCCCAGCATTTT
CASAPYEGPQHF
>TRBD1|TRBJ2-7|TRBV7-9|-
TGTGCCACCGTCCGGGACAGGGTAGGACGGGAGCAGTACTTC
CATVRDRVGREQYF
>-|TRBJ2-2|TRBV7-6|many
TGTGCCAGCAGCTTATTGGAGGGGCGGAACACCGGGGAGCTGTTTTTT
CASSLLEGRNTGELFF